Following are 10 T cell receptor beta chains from one sample sequenced in a study of cytomegalovirus exposure and HLA in healthy donors. The PCR made use of 60 Vbeta and 13 Jbeta primers. The protocol was immunoSEQ multiplex PCR, while the TCRdb copy is restricted to in-frame clones and leaves out a portion. The table includes approximately 190,000 clones, 83% detected once. The specimen was PBMCs. The receptors derive from a middle-aged man in good health and CMV-seropositive.

The chain employs TRBV27 and TRBJ1-5; D is undetermined. The germline V gene encodes CDR1 MNHEY and CDR2 SMNVEV (reference sequence). The CDR3 is made up of 15 amino acids. The V end lost 6 bases, the J end lost 0 bases, and 12 bases lay between the germline ends. CDR3 bases: TGTGCCAGCAGCCCAACAGTGTATAGCAATCAGCCCCAGCATTTT. Encoded protein: CASSPTVYSNQPQHF.

The gene calls are TRBV2 and TRBJ2-3; 9 bases map to TRBD2. Per the germline V gene, CDR1 is SNHLY and CDR2 is FYNNEI. The CDR3 sequence is 16 residues long. With 0 bases clipped from V and 4 bases from J, the junction kept 5 bases outside the gene matches. CDR3 bases: TGTGCCAGCAGTGAAGCGCTAGCGGGAAGGGCAGATACGCAGTATTTT. Encoded protein: CASSEALAGRADTQYF. Filled out from reference TRBV2 and TRBJ2-3, the complete variable domain reads EPEVTQTPSHQVTQMGQEVILRCVPISNHLYFYWYRQILGQKVEFLVSFYNNEISEKSEIFDDQFSVERPDGSNFTLKIRSTKLEDSAMYFCASSEALAGRADTQYFGPGTRLTVL.

The rearrangement links TRBV6-6 to TRBJ2-7; 8 bases are shared with TRBD1. The V gene's germline CDR1 is MNHNY and CDR2 SVGAGI (reference sequence). The CDR3 is 14 residues long. Trimming at V came to 4 bases and at J to 1 base, leaving 3 bases not matched to a gene. The CDR3 DNA is TGTGCCAGCAGTTCCACAGGGGGTTCCTACGAGCAGTACTTC. It specifies CASSSTGGSYEQYF.

The chain uses TRBV5-4 and TRBJ2-7; D call uncertain. Trimming pared 4 bases from V and 0 bases from J, leaving 8 bases between. CDR1 is SGHNT and CDR2 is YYREEE in the germline V gene (reference sequence). This CDR3 spans 13 amino acids. CDR3 sequence: CASSREYSYEQYF. CDR3 DNA: TGTGCCAGCAGCAGAGAATACTCCTACGAGCAGTACTTC. The full variable domain, in which reference TRBV5-4 and TRBJ2-7 provide the parts outside the CDR3, is ETGVTQSPTHLIKTRGQQVTLRCSSQSGHNTVSWYQQALGQGPQFIFQYYREEENGRGNFPPRFSGLQFPNYSSELNVNALELDDSALYLCASSREYSYEQYFGPGTRLTVT.

The rearrangement uses TRBV5-4 and TRBJ2-7, with TRBD1 as a possible D gene (6 bases). The V and J ends lost 5 bases and 0 bases respectively, with 21 bases between them. CDR1 is SGHNT, CDR2 YYREEE, per germline (reference sequence). The CDR3 is 17 amino acids. CDR3 amino acids: CASRMPPDRFASYEQYF. Here the CDR3 DNA reads TGTGCCAGCAGGATGCCCCCCGACAGGTTCGCCTCCTACGAGCAGTACTTC.

J is TRBJ1-5 and V is TRBV19; 8 bases map to TRBD1. V lost 8 bases and J lost 0; bases outside the gene matches: 21. The CDR3 length is 20 residues. CDR1 LNHDA and CDR2 SQIVND come from the germline V gene (reference sequence). This chain's CDR3 is CASSPFPTGAGGYSNQPQHF. CDR3 DNA: TGTGCCAGTTCACCTTTCCCGACAGGGGCTGGTGGTTATAGCAATCAGCCCCAGCATTTT.

V is TRBV19 and J is TRBJ1-1; maybe TRBD1 (6 bases). The germline V gene encodes CDR1 LNHDA and CDR2 SQIVND (reference sequence). The CDR3 consists of 15 residues. The V gene lost 3 bases and the J gene lost 5 bases, with 16 bases spanning the gap. This chain's CDR3 is CASSIPTGWETEAFF. Here the CDR3 DNA reads TGTGCCAGTAGTATCCCCACAGGGTGGGAAACTGAAGCTTTCTTT.

The chain carries TRBV11-2 and TRBJ1-3; D gene ambiguous. There are 16 residues in the CDR3. Germline V lookup: CDR1 SGHAT, CDR2 FQNNGV. V lost 2 bases and J lost 0, with 11 bases in between. The CDR3 is CASSLRQISSGNTIYF. In DNA, the CDR3 is TGTGCCAGCAGCTTACGACAAATTAGCTCTGGAAACACCATATATTTT.

The chain has TRBV7-3 and TRBJ2-1; 9 positions match TRBD2. The J segment lost 4 bases and the V segment lost 4 bases, leaving 8 bases of the junction unmatched. The germline CDR1 and CDR2 sequences are SGHTA and FQGTGA. The CDR3 totals 16 residues. CDR3 nucleotides: TGTGCCAGCAGCTCGACCGGGACTAGCCGTTACAATGAGCAGTTCTTC. Encoded protein: CASSSTGTSRYNEQFF. The full variable domain, rest sourced from reference TRBV7-3 and TRBJ2-1, is GAGVSQTPSNKVTEKGKYVELRCDPISGHTALYWYRQSLGQGPEFLIYFQGTGAADDSGLPNDRFFAVRPEGSVSTLKIQRTERGDSAVYLCASSSTGTSRYNEQFFGPGTRLTVL.

This chain joins TRBV19 and TRBJ2-1; possibly TRBD2 for D (6 bases). This CDR3 contains 16 residues. V gave up 3 bases and J gave up 0 bases, with 12 bases separating them. CDR1 is LNHDA, CDR2 SQIVND, per germline (reference sequence). In DNA form, the CDR3 reads TGTGCCAGTAGTATTTCTAGCGTGAGCTCCTACAATGAGCAGTTCTTC. Amino acid sequence: CASSISSVSSYNEQFF.